These T cell receptor beta chains were read from a single sample in a study of CD8+ T cells in alopecia areata. Sequenced by immunoSEQ multiplex PCR; TCRdb stores in-frame clones only, minus some. The sample yields around 7,800 clones, roughly 66% seen once. The sample consisted of skin, taken at week 0. All receptors derive from a human donor with alopecia areata. CDR3s include the opening cysteine and the closing phenylalanine or tryptophan. A D gene is named only where the DNA matches it firmly. Part of the rows lack a size; the others show once, few, many or a class for expanded clones.

TRBV6-6	TRBJ1-1	NA	NA	TGTGCCAGCAGTTACGGGGGGGTGAACACTGAAGCTTTCTTT	CASSYGGVNTEAFF
TRBV7-2	TRBJ2-1	NA	TRBD2	TGTGCCAGCAGCCTGACTAGCGTCCACAATGAGCAGTTCTTC	CASSLTSVHNEQFF
TRBV6-5	TRBJ1-4	NA	NA	TGTGCCAGCAGTTACGGGTCAACTAATGAAAAACTGTTTTTT	CASSYGSTNEKLFF
TRBV10-3	TRBJ1-1	NA	TRBD1	TGTGCCATCAGTGAAGTTGGGACAGGGAACACTGAAGCTTTCTTT	CAISEVGTGNTEAFF
TRBV11-2	TRBJ1-3	NA	NA	TGTGCCAGCAGCTTAGTGGGTTATGGAAACACCATATATTTT	CASSLVGYGNTIYF
TRBV5-8	TRBJ2-7	NA	NA	TGTGCCAGCAGCTTTGGGCAGAACTACGAGCAGTACTTC	CASSFGQNYEQYF
TRBV5-3	TRBJ2-3	few	TRBD1	TGTGCCAGCAGCTTGGTGGGACAGGGCACAGATACGCAGTATTTT	CASSLVGQGTDTQYF
TRBV7-6	TRBJ2-2	NA	NA	TGTGCCAGCAGCCCGCCCGGGGGAAACACCGGGGAGCTGTTTTTT	CASSPPGGNTGELFF
TRBV4-1	TRBJ2-3	NA	TRBD2	TGCGCCAGCAGCCAAATCGGGACTAGCGGGGGGCGAACAGATACGCAGTATTTT	CASSQIGTSGGRTDTQYF
TRBV19	TRBJ1-5	NA	NA	TGTGCCAGTAGTGTTTTACCGGGACAACGAATTAATCAGCCCCAGCATTTT	CASSVLPGQRINQPQHF
TRBV13	TRBJ2-7	NA	TRBD1	TGTGCCAGCAGCGAAAAGACAGGGGCGTACTACGAGCAGTACTTC	CASSEKTGAYYEQYF
TRBV11-3	TRBJ2-1	NA	NA	TGTGCCAGCAGCTTAGGAACAGGGATCAATGAGCAGTTCTTC	CASSLGTGINEQFF
TRBV14	TRBJ1-3	NA	NA	TGTGCCAGCAGCCAAGTTAGAAACACCATATATTTT	CASSQVRNTIYF
TRBV6-6	TRBJ2-7	NA	TRBD2	TGTGCCAGCAGTTACTCGACTAGCGGGGGCCACGAGCAGTACTTC	CASSYSTSGGHEQYF
TRBV6-5	TRBJ2-7	few	NA	TGTGCCAGCAGTGAACTAGTCGAGCAGTACTTC	CASSELVEQYF
TRBV4-3	TRBJ1-2	NA	NA	TGCGCCAGCAGCCTCGAGCGTGAGGGCGGACTCTCAAACTATGGCTACACCTTC	CASSLEREGGLSNYGYTF
TRBV30	TRBJ2-2	NA	NA	TGTGCCTGGAGCCCTTCTTTGTCCGGGGAGCTGTTTTTT	CAWSPSLSGELFF
TRBV5-6	TRBJ2-7	NA	NA	TGTGCCAGCAGCGAGCCCCTAGGGGGGCTCCGAGACTACGAGCAGTACTTC	CASSEPLGGLRDYEQYF
TRBV6-5	TRBJ1-5	few	NA	TGTGCCAGCGGTTGGGGGACCGTGAATCAGCCCCAGCATTTT	CASGWGTVNQPQHF
TRBV15	TRBJ2-2	NA	NA	TGTGCCACCACGACTAGTTTGGCCGGGGAGCTGTTTTTT	CATTTSLAGELFF
TRBV10-2	TRBJ2-2	NA	NA	TGCGCCAGCAGTGAATTCGGCACCGCGAACACCGGGGAGCTGTTTTTT	CASSEFGTANTGELFF
TRBV7-9	TRBJ2-2	NA	TRBD2	TGTGCCAGCCTCGGGCTAGCGGGGCGGAACACCGGGGAGCTGTTTTTT	CASLGLAGRNTGELFF
TRBV19	TRBJ2-3	NA	NA	TGTGCCAGCACGGCGGGGGCTCCAGATACGCAGTATTTT	CASTAGAPDTQYF
TRBV6-4	TRBJ2-1	NA	TRBD2	TGTGCCAGCAGTGGGACTAGCGGGGGGGCCAATGAGCAGTTCTTC	CASSGTSGGANEQFF
TRBV4-1	TRBJ2-7	NA	TRBD2	TGCGCCAGCAGCCCCGGACTAGTTGGGGGCGAGCAGTACTTC	CASSPGLVGGEQYF
TRBV5-1	TRBJ2-5	NA	TRBD2	TGCGCCAGCAGCTTGGCCCAGCTAGCGGGGGGAGAGACCCAGTACTTC	CASSLAQLAGGETQYF
TRBV19	TRBJ2-7	NA	TRBD2	TGTGCCAGTAGTACCTATTCTAGCGGAACCTACGAGCAGTACTTC	CASSTYSSGTYEQYF
TRBV6-1	TRBJ1-5	once	NA	TGTGCCAGCAGCGTACAGGGTAATCAGCCCCAGCATTTT	CASSVQGNQPQHF
TRBV27	TRBJ2-7	NA	NA	TGTGCCAGCAGTAGGTCTTACTCCTACGAGCAGTACTTC	CASSRSYSYEQYF
TRBV2	TRBJ1-2	few	TRBD1	TGTGCCAGTCTCCTGGACAGGGGGCTCGATGGCTACACCTTC	CASLLDRGLDGYTF
TRBV5-1	TRBJ2-1	NA	NA	TGCGCCAGCAGCTTGGGAGTCGGTGAGCAGTTCTTC	CASSLGVGEQFF
TRBV7-2	TRBJ1-4	once	TRBD1	TGTGCCAGCAGCTTACACTCGGGACAGCTTGAAAAACTGTTTTTT	CASSLHSGQLEKLFF
TRBV19	TRBJ2-2	NA	NA	TGTGCCAGTAAATCCACCGGTGGGACCGGGGAGCTGTTTTTT	CASKSTGGTGELFF
TRBV5-4	TRBJ2-7	NA	TRBD1	TGTGCCAGCAGCTCGACCGAGGACAGGCTCGAGCAGTACTTC	CASSSTEDRLEQYF
TRBV4-2	TRBJ2-5	few	TRBD2	TGTGCCAGCAGCCCGGTCATAGCGGGCTTTAGGGAGACCCAGTACTTC	CASSPVIAGFRETQYF
TRBV7-9	TRBJ1-1	NA	NA	TGTGCCAGCAGCTTAGCGCAGGGATTGAACACTGAAGCTTTCTTT	CASSLAQGLNTEAFF
TRBV5-6	TRBJ1-6	few	TRBD1	TGTGCCAGCAGCGTGGGACAGGGTAAGGGTTCACCCCTCCACTTT	CASSVGQGKGSPLHF
TRBV2	TRBJ2-4	NA	NA	TGTGCCAGCAGTGGTCGCAGAGCCAAAAACATTCAGTACTTC	CASSGRRAKNIQYF
TRBV4-1	TRBJ2-7	NA	NA	TGCGCCAGCAGCCAAATCGATCGTGGAGGGGCCGAGCAGTACTTC	CASSQIDRGGAEQYF
TRBV29-1	TRBJ2-3	NA	TRBD1	TGCAGCGTTGGACAGGGTAGCACAGATACGCAGTATTTT	CSVGQGSTDTQYF
TRBV19	TRBJ2-3	NA	NA	TGTGCCAGTAGTATCGGGAAATCTGCAGATACGCAGTATTTT	CASSIGKSADTQYF
TRBV30	TRBJ1-6	NA	NA	TGTGCCTGGAGTAAAGTATTCGGGGCGGGTTCACCCCTCCACTTT	CAWSKVFGAGSPLHF
TRBV7-9	TRBJ2-5	few	NA	TGTGCCAGCAGCTTCACAGAGACCCAGTACTTC	CASSFTETQYF
TRBV2	TRBJ2-1	NA	NA	TGTGCCAGCAAGAGAGACAGTAATGAGCAGTTCTTC	CASKRDSNEQFF
TRBV18	TRBJ2-7	NA	NA	TGTGCCAGCTCACCTCGGCAGGGTCAGTACGAGCAGTACTTC	CASSPRQGQYEQYF
TRBV19	TRBJ1-5	NA	NA	TGTGCCAGTAGTATCCTACGCGGAAATAGCAATCAGCCCCAGCATTTT	CASSILRGNSNQPQHF
TRBV4-1	TRBJ2-2	few	TRBD1	TGTGCCAGCAGCCAAGGACAGGGGTCCGCCACCGGGGAGCTGTTTTTT	CASSQGQGSATGELFF
TRBV7-7	TRBJ1-6	NA	NA	TGTGCTAGCAGCCCGGTTAATTCACCCCTCCACTTT	CASSPVNSPLHF
TRBV7-6	TRBJ2-1	NA	TRBD1	TGTGCCAGCAGCTTAGTGGGACAGGGTCGGAATGAGCAGTTCTTC	CASSLVGQGRNEQFF
TRBV6-5	TRBJ2-3	NA	TRBD2	TGTGCCAGCAGTTTATGGCGGGGGGGTAGCACAGATACGCAGTATTTT	CASSLWRGGSTDTQYF
TRBV29-1	TRBJ1-2	NA	TRBD1	TGCAGCGCCAGACAGGGGCTTAACTATGGCTACACCTTC	CSARQGLNYGYTF
TRBV9	TRBJ1-1	NA	NA	TGTGCCAGCAGCGTAGCAGGGGTGAACACTGAAGCTTTCTTT	CASSVAGVNTEAFF
TRBV4-1	TRBJ1-1	NA	NA	TGCGCCAGCAGCCGCGGGAACACTGAAGCTTTCTTT	CASSRGNTEAFF
TRBV9	TRBJ2-2	NA	NA	TGTGCCAGCAGCGGGGCCAGGGAGGCCGGGGAGCTGTTTTTT	CASSGAREAGELFF
TRBV2	TRBJ2-7	few	TRBD2	TGTGCCACCCGCGGGGGATACGAGCAGTACTTC	CATRGGYEQYF
TRBV10-3	TRBJ1-6	NA	NA	TGTGCCATCAGTGAATGGGGACATAATTCACCCCTCCACTTT	CAISEWGHNSPLHF
TRBV4-1	TRBJ1-3	NA	TRBD1	TGCGCCAGCAGCCAAGAACAGGGGAACACCATATATTTT	CASSQEQGNTIYF